This TCR beta chain appears in the sequencing data of a study of blood T cell repertoires in COVID-19. Method: immunoSEQ multiplex PCR; TCRdb's copy keeps in-frame clones and lacks some. The sample shows 410,000 or so clones, about 91% of them seen only once. From germline, CDR1 is SGHTA and CDR2 FQGTGA. The CDR3 totals 14 residues. V was clipped by 4 bases and J by 6 bases; unmatched bases: 6. The source material was peripheral blood. This clonotype originated in a woman in her forties with COVID-19, enrolled during active disease. The chain carries TRBV7-3 and TRBJ2-1, with TRBD1 identical over 7 bases. The CDR3 DNA sequence: TGTGCCAGCAGCTCTACAGGGGCCGTCAATGAGCAGTTCTTC. Translation: CASSSTGAVNEQFF.